The text below deals with one T cell receptor (beta chain). What it binds is not known. Trimming cost V 4 bases and J 3 bases, with 11 bases left between them. This CDR3 is 15 amino acids long. Germline V gene sequence: CDR1 SGHRS, CDR2 YFSETQ. PCR primers comprised 60 Vbeta and 13 Jbeta primers. The data were produced by immunoSEQ multiplex PCR, yet TCRdb's version contains in-frame clones alone and is incomplete. The top ten hold around 1.2% of the sample, which has around 200,000 clones, about 79% seen once. The data stem from a study of cytomegalovirus exposure and HLA in healthy donors. General study points: Per a prior analysis, the majority of TCR beta V segments were productive roughly 90% or roughly 30% of the time. Accurate prediction of most subjects' HLA-A and HLA-B alleles from TCR beta sequences was reported.

V usage is TRBV5-1 and J usage is TRBJ2-6; D perhaps matches TRBD1 (6 bases). The sequence was obtained from a girl aged 2-15 years in good health and CMV-seropositive. Sequencing used PBMCs. The CDR3, as DNA: TGCGCCAGCAGCCACAGGGATCTTGGGGCCAACGTCCTGACTTTC. It yields the protein CASSHRDLGANVLTF.